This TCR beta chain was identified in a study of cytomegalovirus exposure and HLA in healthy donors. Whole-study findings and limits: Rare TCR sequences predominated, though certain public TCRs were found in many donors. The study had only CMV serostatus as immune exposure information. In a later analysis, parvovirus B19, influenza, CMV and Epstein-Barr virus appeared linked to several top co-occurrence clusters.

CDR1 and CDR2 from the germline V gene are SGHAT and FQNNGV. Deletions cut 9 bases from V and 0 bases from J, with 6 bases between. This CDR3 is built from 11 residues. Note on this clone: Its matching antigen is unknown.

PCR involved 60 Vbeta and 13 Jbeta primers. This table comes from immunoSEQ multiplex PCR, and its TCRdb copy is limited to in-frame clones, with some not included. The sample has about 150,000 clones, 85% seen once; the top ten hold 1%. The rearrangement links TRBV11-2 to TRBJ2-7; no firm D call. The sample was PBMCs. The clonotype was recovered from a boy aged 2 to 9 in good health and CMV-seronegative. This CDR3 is CASRSSYEQYF. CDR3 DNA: TGTGCCAGTAGGAGCTCCTACGAGCAGTACTTC. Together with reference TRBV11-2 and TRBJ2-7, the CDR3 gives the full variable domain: EAGVAQSPRYKIIEKRQSVAFWCNPISGHATLYWYQQILGQGPKLLIQFQNNGVVDDSQLPKDRFSAERLKGVDSTLKIQPAKLEDSAVYLCASRSSYEQYFGPGTRLTVT.